This paragraph covers one T cell receptor beta chain sequence. The data were taken from a study of Ad26.COV2.S vaccination and SARS-CoV-2 variants. The table came from immunoSEQ multiplex PCR; TCRdb's copy has only in-frame clones and leaves some out. The sample includes about 180,000 clones, roughly nine tenths of them seen just once. From germline, CDR1 is SNHLY and CDR2 FYNNEI. Deletions cut 6 bases from V and 0 bases from J, with 11 bases between. The CDR3 totals 14 residues. This receptor was identified in a human donor who had recovered from COVID-19. This chain joins TRBV2 and TRBJ1-1, with D hard to call. Specimen: peripheral blood, collected after recovery from COVID-19. In DNA, the CDR3 is TGTGCCAGCAGGCCGCAGGTTTTGAACACTGAAGCTTTCTTT. Protein sequence: CASRPQVLNTEAFF.